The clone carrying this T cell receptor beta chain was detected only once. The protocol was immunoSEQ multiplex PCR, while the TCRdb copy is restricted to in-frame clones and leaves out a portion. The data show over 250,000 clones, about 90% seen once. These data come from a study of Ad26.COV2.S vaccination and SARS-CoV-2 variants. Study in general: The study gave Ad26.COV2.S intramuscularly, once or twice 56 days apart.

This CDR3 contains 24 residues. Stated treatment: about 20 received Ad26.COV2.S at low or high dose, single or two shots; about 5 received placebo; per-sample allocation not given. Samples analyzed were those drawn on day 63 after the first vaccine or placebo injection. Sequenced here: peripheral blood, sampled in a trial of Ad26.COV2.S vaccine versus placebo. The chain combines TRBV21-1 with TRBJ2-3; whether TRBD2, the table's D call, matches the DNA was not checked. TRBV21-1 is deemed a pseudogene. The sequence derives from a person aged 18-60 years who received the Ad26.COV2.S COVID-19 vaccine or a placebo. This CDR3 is CASSKSPPGVTSGVICSRTDTQYF. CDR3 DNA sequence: TGTGCCAGCAGCAAAAGCCCCCCTGGGGTCACTAGCGGGGTGATCTGTTCTAGGACAGATACGCAGTATTTT.